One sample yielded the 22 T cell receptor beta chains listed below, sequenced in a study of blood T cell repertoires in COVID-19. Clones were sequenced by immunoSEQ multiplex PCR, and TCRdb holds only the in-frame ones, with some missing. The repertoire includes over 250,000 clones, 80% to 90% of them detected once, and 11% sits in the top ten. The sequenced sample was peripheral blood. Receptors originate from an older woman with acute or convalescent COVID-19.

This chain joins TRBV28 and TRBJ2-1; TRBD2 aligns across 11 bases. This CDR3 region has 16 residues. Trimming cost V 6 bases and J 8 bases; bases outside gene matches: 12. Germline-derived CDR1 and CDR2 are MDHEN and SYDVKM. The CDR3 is CASSPLSGGGRDEQFF. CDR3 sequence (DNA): TGTGCCAGCAGCCCCCTTAGCGGGGGGGGACGGGATGAGCAGTTCTTC.

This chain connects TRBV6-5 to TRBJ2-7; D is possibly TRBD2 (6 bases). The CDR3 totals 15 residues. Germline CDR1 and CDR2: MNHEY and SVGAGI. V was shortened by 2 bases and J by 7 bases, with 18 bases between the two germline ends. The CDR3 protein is CASSYEPRSAGEQYF. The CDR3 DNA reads TGTGCCAGCAGTTACGAACCCCGAAGCGCGGGGGAGCAGTACTTC.

Here the CDR3 DNA reads TGTGCCAGCAGCCTTCGGACAATTCCCACTGAAGCTTTCTTT. Protein: CASSLRTIPTEAFF. The chain carries TRBV11-2 and TRBJ1-1; weak D call: TRBD1 (5 bases). Germline V gives CDR1 SGHAT, CDR2 FQNNGV. With 5 bases removed from V and 4 bases from J, the gap between germline ends came to 14 bases. The CDR3 covers 14 residues. Complete variable domain (other parts from reference TRBV11-2 and TRBJ1-1): EAGVAQSPRYKIIEKRQSVAFWCNPISGHATLYWYQQILGQGPKLLIQFQNNGVVDDSQLPKDRFSAERLKGVDSTLKIQPAKLEDSAVYLCASSLRTIPTEAFFGQGTRLTVV.

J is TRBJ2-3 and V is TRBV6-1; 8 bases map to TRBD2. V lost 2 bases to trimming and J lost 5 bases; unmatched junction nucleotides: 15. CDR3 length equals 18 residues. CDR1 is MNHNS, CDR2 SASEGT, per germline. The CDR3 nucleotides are TGTGCCAGCAGTGAACTGGGGTTATTGCGGGGGGCCGAAGATACGCAGTATTTT. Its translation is CASSELGLLRGAEDTQYF.

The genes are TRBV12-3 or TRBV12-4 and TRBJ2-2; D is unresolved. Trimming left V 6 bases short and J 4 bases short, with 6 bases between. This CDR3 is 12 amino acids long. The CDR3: CASRPSTGELFF. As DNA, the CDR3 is TGTGCCAGCAGGCCCAGCACCGGGGAGCTGTTTTTT.

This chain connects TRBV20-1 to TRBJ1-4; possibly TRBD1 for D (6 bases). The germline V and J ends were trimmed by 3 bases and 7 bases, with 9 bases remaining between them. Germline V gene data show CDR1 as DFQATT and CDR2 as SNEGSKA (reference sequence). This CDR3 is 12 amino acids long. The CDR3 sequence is CSASQGREKLFF. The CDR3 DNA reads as TGCAGTGCTAGTCAGGGGCGTGAAAAACTGTTTTTT.

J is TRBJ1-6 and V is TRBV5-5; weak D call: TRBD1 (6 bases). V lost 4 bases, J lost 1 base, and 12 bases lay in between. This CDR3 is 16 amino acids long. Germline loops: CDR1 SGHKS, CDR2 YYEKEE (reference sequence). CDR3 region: CASSADSQSYNSPLHF. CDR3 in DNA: TGTGCCAGCAGCGCGGACAGTCAGTCCTATAATTCACCCCTCCACTTT.

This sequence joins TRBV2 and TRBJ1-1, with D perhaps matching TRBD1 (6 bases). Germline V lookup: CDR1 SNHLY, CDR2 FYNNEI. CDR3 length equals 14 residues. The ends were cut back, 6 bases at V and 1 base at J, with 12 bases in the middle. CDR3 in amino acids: CASRTHRANTEAFF. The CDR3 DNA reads TGTGCCAGCAGGACACACAGGGCGAACACTGAAGCTTTCTTT.

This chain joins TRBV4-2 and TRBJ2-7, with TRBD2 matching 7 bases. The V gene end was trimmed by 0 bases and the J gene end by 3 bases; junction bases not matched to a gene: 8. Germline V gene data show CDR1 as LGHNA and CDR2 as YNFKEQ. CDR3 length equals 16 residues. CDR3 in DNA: TGTGCCAGCAGCCAAGAGGCTCGGACTAGAGACTACGAGCAGTACTTC. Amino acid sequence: CASSQEARTRDYEQYF.

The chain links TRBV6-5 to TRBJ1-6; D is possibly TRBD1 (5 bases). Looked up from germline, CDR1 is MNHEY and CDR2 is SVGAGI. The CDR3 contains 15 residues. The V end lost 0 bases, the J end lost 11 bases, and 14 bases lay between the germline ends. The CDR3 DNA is TGTGCCAGCAGTTACTCGGGGGGACCTAAAGCACCCCTCCACTTT. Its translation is CASSYSGGPKAPLHF.

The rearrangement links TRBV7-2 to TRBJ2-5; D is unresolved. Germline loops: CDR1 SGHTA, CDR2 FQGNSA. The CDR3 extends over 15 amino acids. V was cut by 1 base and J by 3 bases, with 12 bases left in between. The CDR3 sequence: CASSLGSRSKETQYF. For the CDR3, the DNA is TGTGCCAGCAGCTTAGGGTCCCGAAGCAAAGAGACCCAGTACTTC.

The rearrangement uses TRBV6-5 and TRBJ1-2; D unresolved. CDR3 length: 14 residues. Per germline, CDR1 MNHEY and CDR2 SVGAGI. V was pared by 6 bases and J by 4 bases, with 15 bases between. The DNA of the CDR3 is TGTGCCAGCAGGGGCCTGACAACTCCCTATGGCTACACCTTC. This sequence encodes CASRGLTTPYGYTF.

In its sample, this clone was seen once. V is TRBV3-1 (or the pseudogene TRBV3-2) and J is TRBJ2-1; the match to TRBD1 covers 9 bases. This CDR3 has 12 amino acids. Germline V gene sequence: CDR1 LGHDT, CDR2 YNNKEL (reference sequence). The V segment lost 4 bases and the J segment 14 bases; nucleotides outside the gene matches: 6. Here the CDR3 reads CASSPQTGGEFF. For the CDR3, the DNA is TGTGCCAGCAGCCCACAGACAGGGGGTGAGTTCTTC.

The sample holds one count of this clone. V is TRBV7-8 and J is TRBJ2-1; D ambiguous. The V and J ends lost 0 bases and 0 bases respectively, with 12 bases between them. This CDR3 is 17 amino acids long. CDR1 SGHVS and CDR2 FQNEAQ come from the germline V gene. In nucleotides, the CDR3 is TGTGCCAGCAGCTTAGCGTATTCACTACGCTCCTACAATGAGCAGTTCTTC. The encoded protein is CASSLAYSLRSYNEQFF.

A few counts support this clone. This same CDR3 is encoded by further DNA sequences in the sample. CDR3 DNA sequence: TGTGCCAGCAGTGAGGTGGGGGGGAGCTCCTATAATTCACCCCTCCACTTT. It is translated as CASSEVGGSSYNSPLHF. The rearrangement links TRBV6-1 to TRBJ1-6; D is possibly TRBD1 (5 bases). The germline V gene encodes CDR1 MNHNS and CDR2 SASEGT. V lost 3 bases and J 0 bases, leaving 12 bases between the germline ends. This CDR3 spans 17 amino acids.

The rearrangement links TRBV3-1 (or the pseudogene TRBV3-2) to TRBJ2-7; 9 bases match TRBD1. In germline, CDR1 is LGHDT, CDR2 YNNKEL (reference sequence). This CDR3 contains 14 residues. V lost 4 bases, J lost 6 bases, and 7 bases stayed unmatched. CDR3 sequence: CASSLRDRDGEQYF. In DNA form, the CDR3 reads TGTGCCAGCAGCCTCCGGGACAGGGATGGCGAGCAGTACTTC.

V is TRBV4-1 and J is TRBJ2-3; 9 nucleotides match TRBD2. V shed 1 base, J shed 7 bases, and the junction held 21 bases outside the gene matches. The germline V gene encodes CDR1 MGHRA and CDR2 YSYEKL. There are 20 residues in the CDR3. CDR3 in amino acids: CASSQGSAGGVSRRGNTQYF. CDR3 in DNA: TGCGCCAGCAGCCAAGGCTCAGCGGGGGGCGTATCCCGTCGAGGAAATACGCAGTATTTT.

The CDR3 DNA reads TGTGCCAGCAGCCAAGATCTGAGGACCGGGGAGCTGTTTTTT. Encoded protein: CASSQDLRTGELFF. The V call is TRBV3-1 (or the pseudogene TRBV3-2), the J call TRBJ2-2, with D uncertain. V shed 0 bases and J shed 5 bases, with 7 bases lying between them. Per germline, CDR1 LGHDT and CDR2 YNNKEL (reference sequence). CDR3 size: 14 residues.

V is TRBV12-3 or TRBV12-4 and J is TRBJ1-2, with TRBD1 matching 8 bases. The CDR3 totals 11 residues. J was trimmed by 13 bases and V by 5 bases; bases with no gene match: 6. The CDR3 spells CASSPGQVVTF. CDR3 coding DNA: TGTGCCAGCAGTCCGGGACAGGTCGTCACCTTC.

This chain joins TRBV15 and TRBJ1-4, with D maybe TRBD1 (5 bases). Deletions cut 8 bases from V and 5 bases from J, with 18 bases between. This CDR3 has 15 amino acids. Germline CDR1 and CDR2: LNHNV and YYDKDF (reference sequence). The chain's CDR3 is CATGGLDGGNEKLFF. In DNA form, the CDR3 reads TGTGCCACCGGGGGACTCGACGGGGGGAATGAAAAACTGTTTTTT.

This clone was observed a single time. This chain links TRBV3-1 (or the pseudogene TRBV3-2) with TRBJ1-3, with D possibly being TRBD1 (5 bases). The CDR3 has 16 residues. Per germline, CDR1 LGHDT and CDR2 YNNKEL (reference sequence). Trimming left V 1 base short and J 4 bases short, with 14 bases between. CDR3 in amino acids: CASSQGLTVSGNTIYF. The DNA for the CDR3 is TGTGCCAGCAGCCAAGGGTTGACAGTGAGCGGAAACACCATATATTTT.

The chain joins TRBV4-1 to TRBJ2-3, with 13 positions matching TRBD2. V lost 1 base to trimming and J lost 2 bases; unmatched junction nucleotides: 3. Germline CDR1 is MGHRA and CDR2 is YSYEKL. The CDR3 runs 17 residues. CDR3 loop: CASSQGGLAGDTDTQYF. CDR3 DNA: TGCGCCAGCAGCCAAGGCGGACTAGCGGGGGACACAGATACGCAGTATTTT.